This T cell receptor beta chain was observed in a study of blood T cell repertoires in COVID-19. For the study at large: Donors in the United States, Italy and Spain gave samples during acute or convalescent COVID-19.

Study processing details: Amplifying reference gene primers gave estimates of nucleated cell counts. Method: immunoSEQ multiplex PCR; TCRdb's copy keeps in-frame clones and lacks some. V and J calls and clone size are those listed in that table; D and trimming were worked out from the DNA. The repertoire holds 150,000 to 200,000 clones, with around 84% as singletons. CDR1 is SGHRS and CDR2 is YFSETQ in the germline V gene. CDR3 size: 14 residues. V shed 4 bases, J shed 7 bases, and the junction held 10 bases outside the gene matches. Those who participated ranged in age from roughly 18 to 100 years and resided in approximately 26 US areas. Recovery among Cohort 3 donors was established by two negative PCRs, clearance, or symptom resolution.

The sequence was collected from a man aged 50 or older who had recovered from COVID-19. This chain connects TRBV5-1 to TRBJ1-2; 7 nucleotides agree with TRBD1. Sequencing used PBMCs or T cells enriched from blood (not recorded which). CDR3 region: CASSPAGQSGGYTF. The CDR3 DNA follows: TGCGCCAGCAGCCCCGCGGGACAGTCCGGTGGCTACACCTTC. Full variable domain (rest looked up from reference TRBV5-1 and TRBJ1-2): KAGVTQTPRYLIKTRGQQVTLSCSPISGHRSVSWYQQTPGQGLQFLFEYFSETQRNKGNFPGRFSGRQFSNSRSEMNVSTLELGDSALYLCASSPAGQSGGYTFGSGTRLTVV.